The 22 T cell receptor beta chains below were found in one sample sequenced in a study of human T cells and chemical hapten exposure. Time point of the sample: patch test 1, 2 weeks after DPC sensitization. Treatment reported: therapeutic diphenylcyclopropenone sensitization with weekly scalp DPC. Via MiXCR, TCRdb re-called the RACE reads, giving one row per CDR3 protein. The sample lists more than 100,000 distinct CDR3 sequences, roughly an eighth seen once, with around 0.84% in the top ten. The sample consisted of whole blood, taken in connection with sensitization to the hapten diphenylcyclopropenone (DPC). Source of these receptors: a man aged 18 to 35 with alopecia areata. Some clones in this sample may be carry-over from other donors' samples.

This clonotype was found a few times. This chain links TRBV20-1 with TRBJ2-6; a weak D match, TRBD2 (7 bases). V shed 5 bases and J shed 2 bases, with 16 bases lying between them. Germline V gene sequence: CDR1 DFQATT, CDR2 SNEGSKA (reference sequence). The CDR3 consists of 16 residues. For the CDR3, the DNA is TGCAGTGCTCCCCAAGGGGGGGGCACTGGGGCCAACGTCCTGACTTTC. Protein product: CSAPQGGGTGANVLTF.

The chain has TRBV11-2 and TRBJ1-2; perhaps TRBD1 as D (5 bases). Germline assignment: CDR1 SGHAT and CDR2 FQNNGV. The CDR3 is 14 amino acids. V was cut by 3 bases and J by 4 bases, with 12 bases left in between. This CDR3 reads CASSFHRLSYGYTF. The CDR3 bases are TGTGCCAGCAGCTTTCACAGGCTATCCTATGGCTACACCTTC.

This clonotype was observed a handful of times. The chain couples TRBV5-6 to TRBJ1-1; 8 bases align to TRBD1. Germline V gene sequence: CDR1 SGHDT, CDR2 YYEEEE. V lost 8 bases to trimming and J lost 1 base; unmatched junction nucleotides: 10. This CDR3 has 15 amino acids. The CDR3 bases are TGTGCCAGTGTCCCGGCCGGGACAGGGAACACTGAAGCTTTCTTT. It specifies CASVPAGTGNTEAFF.

This clonotype was picked up a small number of times. The genes are TRBV10-2 and TRBJ2-2; D gene unclear. The CDR3 has 14 amino acids. Trimming left V 5 bases short and J 6 bases short, with 13 bases between. Germline lookup yields CDR1 WSHSY and CDR2 SAAADI. The CDR3 region has the DNA TGCGCCAGCAGTTTATCGAGCGAGGCCGGGGAGCTGTTTTTT. This gives the protein CASSLSSEAGELFF.

Notes on this clonotype: A much larger clone differs from this one at a single base, so this may be a read error. The chain has TRBV7-9 and TRBJ1-2; D not certain. From germline, CDR1 is SEHNR and CDR2 FQNEAQ (reference sequence). CDR3 length: 13 amino acids. The V end was cut by 4 bases, the J end by 9 bases, with 15 bases between. CDR3 in amino acids: CASSYISPECYTF. CDR3 nucleotides: TGTGCCAGCAGCTATATTAGTCCTGAATGCTACACCTTC.

This clonotype turned up a few times. The chain links TRBV14 to TRBJ2-2; D is unresolved. This CDR3 is 12 amino acids long. Germline CDR1 and CDR2: SGHDN and FVKESK. Deletions cut 1 base from V and 13 bases from J, with 10 bases between. CDR3 DNA sequence: TGTGCCAGCAGCCAAGCGAGTCCGAGGCTGTTTTTT. Protein: CASSQASPRLFF.

This clonotype has just a few counts. The CDR3 DNA sequence: TGTGCCAGCAGCCAAGATTCCCCAGGGAGCTATGGCTACACCTTC. It codes for CASSQDSPGSYGYTF. The chain couples TRBV4-2 to TRBJ1-2, with D perhaps matching TRBD1 (5 bases). Germline V gene lookup returns CDR1 LGHNA and CDR2 YNFKEQ. This CDR3 has 15 residues. Trimming removed 0 bases from V and 4 bases from J, with 12 bases in between.

This clonotype was seen a handful of times. The chain has TRBV6-6 and TRBJ2-5, with 7 bases identical to TRBD2. Germline-derived CDR1 and CDR2 are MNHNY and SVGAGI (reference sequence). The CDR3 is 15 residues long. J gave up 5 bases and V 4 bases, and 10 bases lay outside the gene matches. In DNA form, the CDR3 reads TGTGCCAGCAGTTTCTCCCGGGAGGAGGAGGAGACCCAGTACTTC. This gives the protein CASSFSREEEETQYF.

This clonotype has a handful of counts. The genes are TRBV7-3 and TRBJ2-7, with 8 nucleotides matching TRBD1. Trimming at V came to 2 bases and at J to 6 bases, leaving 3 bases not matched to a gene. Germline V gives CDR1 SGHTA, CDR2 FQGTGA. The CDR3 has 13 residues. CDR3 bases: TGTGCCAGCAGCTTACTCCAGGGGGCCGAGCAGTACGTC. Translation: CASSLLQGAEQYV.

This chain links TRBV7-3 with TRBJ1-1; no clear D gene. From germline, CDR1 is SGHTA and CDR2 FQGTGA. Trimming cost V 4 bases and J 0 bases, with 6 bases left between them. CDR3 size: 13 residues. The CDR3 coding sequence is TGTGCCAGCAGCTACGGGGTGAACACTGAAGCTTTCTTT. This sequence encodes CASSYGVNTEAFF.

Only a few counts were recorded for this clonotype. This chain uses TRBV18 with TRBJ2-7; 9 nucleotides match TRBD1. The CDR3 sequence is 14 residues long. V trimming: 6 bases; J trimming: 5 bases; junction bases outside the gene matches: 8. Germline values: CDR1 KGHSH, CDR2 LQKENI. This CDR3 reads CASSPGQGSHEQYF. The CDR3 DNA reads TGTGCCAGCTCCCCTGGACAGGGGAGCCACGAGCAGTACTTC.

This chain connects TRBV4-3 to TRBJ2-7; D remains ambiguous. Germline V gives CDR1 LGHNA, CDR2 YSLEER. V dropped 0 bases and J dropped 0 bases, with 12 bases sitting between them. This CDR3 is 16 amino acids long. CDR3 bases: TGCGCCAGCAGCCAAGATCCCGACCCGAGCTCCTACGAGCAGTACTTC. It codes for CASSQDPDPSSYEQYF.

A few counts support this clonotype. The CDR3: CASSPRDRGHQPQHF. CDR3 sequence (DNA): TGTGCCAGCAGTCCCCGGGACAGGGGTCATCAGCCCCAGCATTTT. The chain is built from TRBV6-6 and TRBJ1-5; 10 positions match TRBD1. J gave up 5 bases and V 5 bases, and 6 bases lay outside the gene matches. The CDR3 contains 15 residues. Germline V gene data show CDR1 as MNHNY and CDR2 as SVGAGI (reference sequence).

The J gene is TRBJ2-2, the V gene TRBV29-1, with 9 bases lining up with TRBD1. The junction had 3 bases not matched to a gene; V was cut back by 7 bases and J by 0 bases. The CDR3 length is 14 residues. The germline gives CDR1 SQVTM, CDR2 ANQGSEA. CDR3 protein: CSARQGANTGELFF. Here the CDR3 DNA reads TGCAGCGCCCGACAGGGGGCGAACACCGGGGAGCTGTTTTTT.

This clonotype was seen a handful of times. V is TRBV18 and J is TRBJ1-5; 8 bases fit TRBD1. The CDR3 extends over 15 amino acids. Germline V CDR1 and CDR2: KGHSH, LQKENI. Trimming at V came to 5 bases and at J to 3 bases, leaving 6 bases not matched to a gene. CDR3: CASSTDRADNQPQHF. CDR3 bases: TGTGCCAGCTCAACGGACAGGGCGGACAATCAGCCCCAGCATTTT.

This clonotype was seen only a few times. The chain joins TRBV6-2 or TRBV6-3 to TRBJ2-5; D gene unclear. Germline loops: CDR1 MNHEY, CDR2 SVGEGT. Trimming removed 5 bases at V and 5 bases at J, with 9 bases between. The CDR3 has 12 residues. This CDR3 reads CASSQTEETQYF. The CDR3 nucleotides are TGTGCCAGCAGTCAAACCGAGGAGACCCAGTACTTC.

This clonotype turned up a few times. This chain links TRBV20-1 with TRBJ2-2; D perhaps matches TRBD2 (6 bases). The germline gives CDR1 DFQATT, CDR2 SNEGSKA (reference sequence). The CDR3 has 14 amino acids. Trimming removed 4 bases from V and 5 bases from J, with 14 bases in between. CDR3 DNA: TGCAGTGCTAAAAACCGGGAGTCAACCGGGGAGCTGTTTTTT. Its protein product is CSAKNRESTGELFF.

The rearrangement joins TRBV27 to TRBJ1-2; D gene unclear. Germline values: CDR1 MNHEY, CDR2 SMNVEV (reference sequence). The CDR3 has 13 residues. V lost 2 bases to trimming and J lost 4 bases, with 8 bases between them. CDR3 DNA: TGTGCCAGCAGTTTAGTTACCGGCTATGGCTACACCTTC. Translation gives CASSLVTGYGYTF.

The CDR3 here is CASSDRAHYQPQHF. The CDR3 DNA follows: TGTGCCAGCAGCGACCGGGCACACTATCAGCCCCAGCATTTT. This chain uses TRBV6-2 or TRBV6-3 with TRBJ1-5; D is unresolved. This CDR3 is built from 14 residues. The germline CDR1 and CDR2 sequences are MNHEY and SVGEGT. The V end lost 6 bases, the J end lost 5 bases, and 14 bases lay between the germline ends.

A few counts support this clonotype. The chain combines TRBV12-3 or TRBV12-4 with TRBJ1-5; perhaps TRBD1 as D (6 bases). The CDR3 totals 12 residues. The V end lost 7 bases, the J end lost 5 bases, and 9 bases lay between the germline ends. As DNA, the CDR3 is TGTGCCAGCACCTACAGGGATCAGCCCCAGCATTTT. It yields the protein CASTYRDQPQHF.

There are a few counts of this clonotype. The rearrangement links TRBV29-1 to TRBJ2-7, with TRBD2 identical over 7 bases. With 2 bases clipped from V and 2 bases from J, the junction kept 6 bases outside the gene matches. This CDR3 contains 14 residues. Germline CDR1 SQVTM, CDR2 ANQGSEA. The CDR3 coding sequence is TGCAGCGTTGAAATCGACAGCGGGACCTACGAGCAGTACTTC. Translation: CSVEIDSGTYEQYF.

This clonotype occurred a few times. V usage is TRBV24-1 and J usage is TRBJ1-5; no clear D. The CDR3 runs to 14 residues. Between the trimmed V and J ends, which lost 5 bases and 6 bases, there was a span of 13 bases. Per the germline V gene, CDR1 is KGHDR and CDR2 is SFDVKD. The chain's CDR3 is CATSGSIDAQPQHF. The CDR3 DNA is TGTGCCACCAGTGGCTCCATTGATGCTCAGCCCCAGCATTTT.